This entry concerns a single T cell receptor (beta chain). The antigen is unknown. The data are from a study of radiation and T cells in renal cell carcinoma. The study's findings and limits: In blood, top tumor clones expanded by 2 weeks, shrinking by 4. Pretreatment tumor biopsies were lacking, so baseline clonotypes are unknown.

From germline, CDR1 is MNHEY and CDR2 SVGAGI. The CDR3 length is 14 residues. The ends lost 5 bases at V and 3 bases at J; junction bases unmatched: 7. Indicated time point: blood 4 weeks post-SBRT, at nephrectomy. Noted treatment: 15 Gy SBRT to primary tumor, nephrectomy 4 weeks later. Nephrectomy followed 15 Gy stereotactic body radiation by 4 weeks. Serial blood draws occurred at baseline and 2 and 4 weeks post-SBRT. This table comes from immunoSEQ multiplex PCR, and its TCRdb copy is limited to in-frame clones, with some not included. The table has some 81,000 clones, about 88% seen once. The clonotype originates from a woman in her 70s with renal cell carcinoma. The chain joins TRBV6-5 to TRBJ2-7; the match to TRBD1 covers 7 bases. The source material was blood, sampled from a patient whose treatment included radiotherapy and nephrectomy. The CDR3 reads CASSPQTGRYEQYF. Here the CDR3 DNA reads TGTGCCAGCAGTCCCCAGACAGGGCGCTACGAGCAGTACTTC.